The 21 T cell receptor beta chains reported below all come from one sample, sequenced in a study of T cell responses to AZD1222 COVID-19 vaccine. The assay was immunoSEQ multiplex PCR, and TCRdb's table has in-frame clones only and misses some. In the table there are over 40,000 clones, about 83% of which are singletons. Here the sequenced sample was peripheral blood, taken on day 0 of AZD1222 vaccination. Receptors were obtained from an adult in good health.

Relative to its sample, this clone is medium-sized. This rearrangement joins TRBV14 to TRBJ1-1; tentatively, D is TRBD1 (6 bases). V was shortened by 4 bases and J by 3 bases, with 12 bases between the two germline ends. The CDR3 is made up of 14 amino acids. Germline CDR1 SGHDN, CDR2 FVKESK. In DNA form, the CDR3 reads TGTGCCAGCAGCCGAGGGGGTTGGGACACTGAAGCTTTCTTT. Translating it yields CASSRGGWDTEAFF.

V is TRBV4-1 and J is TRBJ1-2; 7 bases agree with TRBD1. The CDR3 is 15 residues long. The germline gives CDR1 MGHRA, CDR2 YSYEKL. V lost 2 bases, J lost 5 bases, and 8 bases stayed unmatched. CDR3 sequence reads: CASSQLGGQMYGYTF. CDR3 sequence (DNA): TGCGCCAGCAGCCAACTTGGGGGACAGATGTATGGCTACACCTTC.

The genes are TRBV11-2 and TRBJ1-1; 8 bases fit TRBD1. The CDR3 has 15 amino acids. The V gene's germline CDR1 is SGHAT and CDR2 FQNNGV. After removal of 5 bases from V and 9 bases from J, the junction contained 14 bases not matched to a gene. The CDR3 here is CASSSTQGAIGKAFF. The DNA for the CDR3 is TGTGCCAGCAGCAGTACCCAGGGGGCTATAGGTAAAGCTTTCTTT.

This chain links TRBV7-3 with TRBJ2-2; D is ambiguous. The length of the CDR3 is 18 residues. Trimming removed 2 bases from V and 0 bases from J, with 16 bases in between. CDR1 and CDR2 from the germline V gene are SGHTA and FQGTGA. DNA for the CDR3: TGTGCCAGCAGCTTAGCCGCCCCGGGCGCAACGAACACCGGGGAGCTGTTTTTT. It encodes CASSLAAPGATNTGELFF. Variable domain in full (rest from reference TRBV7-3 and TRBJ2-2): GAGVSQTPSNKVTEKGKYVELRCDPISGHTALYWYRQSLGQGPEFLIYFQGTGAADDSGLPNDRFFAVRPEGSVSTLKIQRTERGDSAVYLCASSLAAPGATNTGELFFGEGSRLTVL.

The chain is built from TRBV5-4 and TRBJ1-2, with D perhaps TRBD1 (6 bases). The V end was cut by 4 bases, the J end by 4 bases, with 11 bases between. Per germline, CDR1 SGHNT and CDR2 YYREEE (reference sequence). The CDR3 extends over 13 amino acids. The CDR3 coding sequence is TGTGCCAGCAGCACGGGACAATCCTATGGCTACACCTTC. Translated: CASSTGQSYGYTF.

This clone has more than one count but fewer than ten. This chain connects TRBV15 to TRBJ1-6; D gene unclear. V gave up 0 bases and J gave up 5 bases, with 8 bases separating them. Germline assignment: CDR1 LNHNV and CDR2 YYDKDF (reference sequence). The CDR3 extends over 15 amino acids. CDR3 bases: TGTGCCACCAGCAGAGATCTAGGAGATAATTCACCCCTCCACTTT. It codes for CATSRDLGDNSPLHF.

The chain has TRBV2 and TRBJ2-7; 7 bases match TRBD2. Germline lookup yields CDR1 SNHLY and CDR2 FYNNEI. This CDR3 is 15 amino acids long. V lost 5 bases to trimming and J lost 0 bases; unmatched junction nucleotides: 7. The DNA for the CDR3 is TGTGCCAGCAGTTACTCCGGGGGGATCTCCTACGAGCAGTACTTC. This translates into CASSYSGGISYEQYF.

The chain employs TRBV6-6 and TRBJ2-1; the D is unclear. This CDR3 region has 13 residues. Trimming took 6 bases from V and 4 from J, leaving 10 bases between them. Germline-derived CDR1 and CDR2 are MNHNY and SVGAGI (reference sequence). CDR3 protein: CASSYDRYNEQFF. The CDR3 bases are TGTGCCAGCAGCTATGATAGGTACAATGAGCAGTTCTTC.

The chain combines TRBV15 with TRBJ2-5; 13 bases agree with TRBD2. Germline trimming cut 1 base from V and 2 bases from J; bases unmatched to any gene: 4. Germline CDR1 LNHNV, CDR2 YYDKDF (reference sequence). The CDR3 extends over 17 amino acids. The CDR3 DNA follows: TGTGCCACCAGCAGAGGACCGACTAGCGGGGGGCAAGAGACCCAGTACTTC. This translates into CATSRGPTSGGQETQYF.

J is TRBJ1-3 and V is TRBV19; D uncertain. Deletions cut 6 bases from V and 0 bases from J, with 12 bases between. In germline, CDR1 is LNHDA, CDR2 SQIVND (reference sequence). The CDR3 sequence is 15 residues long. Here the CDR3 DNA reads TGTGCCAGTAGCCTGGACCGGAGCTCTGGAAACACCATATATTTT. The encoded protein is CASSLDRSSGNTIYF.

This clone showed up just once. The chain combines TRBV7-8 with TRBJ2-5; 13 bases line up with TRBD2. CDR1 is SGHVS and CDR2 is FQNEAQ in the germline V gene. CDR3 size: 18 residues. Unmatched junction bases numbered 9, after V lost 1 base and J lost 4 bases. CDR3 sequence (DNA): TGTGCCAGCAGCTTAGGACTAGCGGGGGGCGGGGTAGGAGAGACCCAGTACTTC. Protein sequence: CASSLGLAGGGVGETQYF.

The J gene is TRBJ1-6, the V gene TRBV7-8; D may be TRBD1 (5 bases). From germline, CDR1 is SGHVS and CDR2 FQNEAQ. CDR3 length: 15 amino acids. Deletions cut 0 bases from V and 9 bases from J, with 12 bases between. The CDR3 DNA follows: TGTGCCAGCAGCTTAGCTACAGGACGAGGTTCACCCCTCCACTTT. Protein product: CASSLATGRGSPLHF. Full variable domain (rest looked up from reference TRBV7-8 and TRBJ1-6): GAGVSQSPRYKVAKRGQDVALRCDPISGHVSLFWYQQALGQGPEFLTYFQNEAQLDKSGLPSDRFFAERPEGSVSTLKIQRTQQEDSAVYLCASSLATGRGSPLHFGNGTRLTVT.

V and J are TRBV7-9 and TRBJ1-1; 7 nucleotides agree with TRBD1. The CDR3 consists of 14 residues. The V segment lost 5 bases and the J segment 1 base; nucleotides outside the gene matches: 4. CDR1 is SEHNR and CDR2 is FQNEAQ in the germline V gene (reference sequence). The CDR3: CASSRGTANTEAFF. Here the CDR3 DNA reads TGTGCCAGCAGCCGTGGGACAGCGAACACTGAAGCTTTCTTT.

The chain uses TRBV3-1 (or the pseudogene TRBV3-2) and TRBJ2-7, with 9 bases that match TRBD1. Germline trimming cut 6 bases from V and 4 bases from J; bases unmatched to any gene: 4. Per the germline V gene, CDR1 is LGHDT and CDR2 is YNNKEL (reference sequence). The CDR3 covers 13 residues. This CDR3 reads CASSWDREYEQYF. The CDR3 DNA sequence: TGTGCCAGCAGTTGGGACAGGGAGTACGAGCAGTACTTC.

The chain uses TRBV19 and TRBJ2-3; TRBD1 might be the D (6 bases). V shed 3 bases and J shed 2 bases, with 12 bases lying between them. CDR1 and CDR2 from the germline V gene are LNHDA and SQIVND (reference sequence). The CDR3 spans 15 residues. The CDR3 bases are TGTGCCAGTAGTATTGGGGGCCGGCTCACAGATACGCAGTATTTT. Its protein product is CASSIGGRLTDTQYF. The full variable domain, in which reference TRBV19 and TRBJ2-3 provide the parts outside the CDR3, is DGGITQSPKYLFRKEGQNVTLSCEQNLNHDAMYWYRQDPGQGLRLIYYSQIVNDFQKGDIAEGYSVSREKKESFPLTVTSAQKNPTAFYLCASSIGGRLTDTQYFGPGTRLTVL.

The chain recombines TRBV6-5 with TRBJ2-1; 9 bases are shared with TRBD2. The germline CDR1 and CDR2 sequences are MNHEY and SVGAGI. After removal of 5 bases from V and 4 bases from J, the junction contained 3 bases not matched to a gene. The CDR3 sequence is 14 residues long. CDR3 nucleotide sequence: TGTGCCAGCAGTATTACTAGCGGGTACAATGAGCAGTTCTTC. Residues: CASSITSGYNEQFF.

The genes are TRBV30 and TRBJ2-2, with a possible D match to TRBD1 (5 bases). The CDR3 spans 15 residues. Germline V lookup: CDR1 GTSNPN, CDR2 SVGIG (reference sequence). Trimming removed 2 bases at V and 0 bases at J, with 10 bases between. The CDR3 sequence: CAWSHQGTNTGELFF. CDR3 nucleotides: TGTGCCTGGAGTCACCAGGGCACGAACACCGGGGAGCTGTTTTTT.

The chain couples TRBV19 to TRBJ1-3; TRBD1 might be the D (6 bases). The CDR3 is 13 amino acids. The V gene lost 9 bases and the J gene lost 1 base, with 10 bases spanning the gap. Looked up from germline, CDR1 is LNHDA and CDR2 is SQIVND (reference sequence). CDR3 region: CASLDRSGNTIYF. CDR3 nucleotides: TGTGCCAGCCTGGACAGATCTGGAAACACCATATATTTT.

V gene TRBV7-9 combines with J gene TRBJ2-1; D unresolved. CDR3 length equals 15 residues. The V end was cut by 5 bases, the J end by 7 bases, with 18 bases between. The germline CDR1 and CDR2 sequences are SEHNR and FQNEAQ (reference sequence). DNA for the CDR3: TGTGCCAGCAGCCCCCCTCCGCGCTACGGGAATGAGCAGTTCTTC. This sequence encodes CASSPPPRYGNEQFF. The complete variable domain, with remaining parts taken from reference TRBV7-9 and TRBJ2-1, reads DTGVSQNPRHKITKRGQNVTFRCDPISEHNRLYWYRQTLGQGPEFLTYFQNEAQLEKSRLLSDRFSAERPKGSFSTLEIQRTEQGDSAMYLCASSPPPRYGNEQFFGPGTRLTVL.

V and J are TRBV6-2 or TRBV6-3 and TRBJ2-7; D is ambiguous. Germline-derived CDR1 and CDR2 are MNHEY and SVGEGT. The CDR3 covers 14 residues. The ends were cut back, 5 bases at V and 3 bases at J, with 14 bases in the middle. The CDR3 loop is CASSQSSFIYEQYF. For the CDR3, the DNA is TGTGCCAGCAGTCAGTCCAGTTTTATCTACGAGCAGTACTTC.

The CDR3 region has the DNA TGTGCCAGCAAACAGGACGACACCCAGCATTTT. This translates into CASKQDDTQHF. The chain uses TRBV12-3 or TRBV12-4 and TRBJ1-5, with D perhaps matching TRBD1 (5 bases). The CDR3 length is 11 residues. The V end was cut by 7 bases, the J end by 11 bases, with 12 bases between.